The 31 T cell receptor beta chains listed next were all sequenced from one sample in a study of shared clonotypes between healthy human individuals. Libraries were prepared by immunoSEQ multiplex PCR; TCRdb keeps only in-frame clonotypes and omits some of them. The data hold 800,000 to 1,200,000 clones, with 70% to 80% observed a single time. Input material: memory CD4+ T cells from PBMCs. Subset described: CD45RA-negative fraction. The receptors come from a man between 18 and 29 years old in good health. Some clones in this sample may be carry-over from other donors' samples.

The genes are TRBV18 and TRBJ2-3, with D uncertain. Germline-derived CDR1 and CDR2 are KGHSH and LQKENI. CDR3 size: 17 residues. Trimming took off 1 base at V and 0 bases at J, with 14 bases between the two ends. CDR3 loop: CASSPRVASASTDTQYF. CDR3 DNA: TGTGCCAGCTCACCACGGGTGGCATCAGCTAGCACAGATACGCAGTATTTT.

V and J are TRBV18 and TRBJ1-1; TRBD1 aligns across 8 bases. The CDR3 extends over 15 amino acids. Germline loops: CDR1 KGHSH, CDR2 LQKENI. V shed 0 bases, J shed 8 bases, and the junction held 8 bases outside the gene matches. CDR3: CASSPPGQGASEAFF. In DNA form, the CDR3 reads TGTGCCAGCTCACCACCCGGGCAGGGGGCATCAGAAGCTTTCTTT.

The chain couples TRBV7-9 to TRBJ2-1, with 8 positions matching TRBD2. The CDR3 sequence is 18 residues long. With V trimmed by 2 bases and J by 6 bases, 15 bases remained unmatched. Germline values: CDR1 SEHNR, CDR2 FQNEAQ (reference sequence). DNA for the CDR3: TGTGCCAGCAGCTTACGAGGGACGCTAGCGGGTCGTTCCAATGAGCAGTTCTTC. It translates to CASSLRGTLAGRSNEQFF.

This clone was recorded only once. The chain recombines TRBV11-1 with TRBJ2-7, with TRBD1 identical over 10 bases. Germline CDR1 and CDR2: SGHAT and FQDESV (reference sequence). With 4 bases clipped from V and 0 bases from J, the junction kept 3 bases outside the gene matches. This CDR3 has 15 residues. This CDR3 reads CASSWGTGASYEQYF. CDR3 coding DNA: TGTGCCAGCAGCTGGGGGACAGGGGCCTCCTACGAGCAGTACTTC.

The table lists this clone with many counts. CDR3 loop: CAITPGQGETQYF. The CDR3 DNA sequence: TGTGCCATCACCCCGGGACAGGGGGAGACCCAGTACTTC. The chain employs TRBV10-3 and TRBJ2-5; the match to TRBD1 covers 10 bases. CDR3 size: 13 residues. Germline V gives CDR1 ENHRY, CDR2 SYGVKD. Unmatched junction bases numbered 4, after V lost 7 bases and J lost 5 bases.

The chain employs TRBV7-2 and TRBJ1-5; 9 bases align to TRBD1. The CDR3 runs to 14 residues. CDR1 and CDR2 from the germline V gene are SGHTA and FQGNSA. Losses at the gene ends were 5 bases for V and 5 bases for J; bases not matched to a gene: 4. Written as DNA, the CDR3 is TGTGCCAGCAGCGCAGGGACAGGGCATCAGCCCCAGCATTTT. It yields the protein CASSAGTGHQPQHF. The full variable domain, with the rest looked up from reference TRBV7-2 and TRBJ1-5, is GAGVSQSPSNKVTEKGKDVELRCDPISGHTALYWYRQSLGQGLEFLIYFQGNSAPDKSGLPSDRFSAERTGGSVSTLTIQRTQQEDSAVYLCASSAGTGHQPQHFGDGTRLSIL.

The V call is TRBV6-1, the J call TRBJ2-7; D gene unclear. The germline V gene has CDR1 MNHNS and CDR2 SASEGT. Trimming took 3 bases from V and 2 from J, leaving 11 bases between them. This CDR3 spans 14 amino acids. CDR3 nucleotide sequence: TGTGCCAGCAGTGAGACTGCGGCAGCCTACGAGCAGTACTTC. The encoded protein is CASSETAAAYEQYF.

This clone was seen more than once but under ten times. Other DNA sequences within the sample encode an identical CDR3. The gene calls are TRBV10-3 and TRBJ2-2, with TRBD2 matching 8 bases. Germline-derived CDR1 and CDR2 are ENHRY and SYGVKD. Trimming at V came to 4 bases and at J to 3 bases, leaving 1 base not matched to a gene. The CDR3 is 14 residues long. The chain's CDR3 is CAISGREDTGELFF. As DNA, the CDR3 is TGTGCCATCAGTGGGCGGGAGGACACCGGGGAGCTGTTTTTT.

The chain employs TRBV28 and TRBJ1-2, with a possible D match to TRBD1 (5 bases). The CDR3 loop spans 14 amino acids. V dropped 1 base and J dropped 7 bases, with 13 bases sitting between them. Germline V gene data show CDR1 as MDHEN and CDR2 as SYDVKM. The CDR3 loop is CASSLFHGTVGYTF. CDR3 in DNA: TGTGCCAGCAGTTTATTTCACGGGACTGTTGGCTACACCTTC.

The chain has TRBV7-3 and TRBJ2-2; the match to TRBD2 covers 12 bases. Losses at the gene ends were 1 base for V and 6 bases for J; bases not matched to a gene: 6. CDR1 SGHTA and CDR2 FQGTGA come from the germline V gene. There are 17 residues in the CDR3. CDR3 sequence reads: CASSLRLAGGPPGELFF. The CDR3 DNA follows: TGTGCCAGCAGCTTAAGGCTAGCGGGAGGGCCTCCCGGGGAGCTGTTTTTT.

J is TRBJ2-1 and V is TRBV7-2, with D unclear. The CDR3 is 13 amino acids. Trimming took 1 base from V and 3 from J, leaving 4 bases between them. Germline V gene data show CDR1 as SGHTA and CDR2 as FQGNSA. Here the CDR3 DNA reads TGTGCCAGCAGCTTAGAGGTCTACAATGAGCAGTTCTTC. Translated, it gives CASSLEVYNEQFF.

The chain employs TRBV27 and TRBJ2-7, with TRBD2 matching 7 bases. V gave up 8 bases and J gave up 1 base; unmatched junction bases: 14. CDR1 is MNHEY, CDR2 SMNVEV, per germline (reference sequence). This CDR3 has 16 residues. This chain's CDR3 is CASQIMGGSGSYEQYF. In nucleotides, the CDR3 is TGTGCCAGCCAAATAATGGGCGGGAGTGGGTCCTACGAGCAGTACTTC.

Comments on this clone: Other nucleotide sequences from this sample produce the same CDR3. The chain recombines TRBV6-6 with TRBJ2-1, with D perhaps matching TRBD2 (5 bases). Germline V CDR1 and CDR2: MNHNY, SVGAGI (reference sequence). Trimming stripped 2 bases from V and 0 bases from J, with 8 bases between. This CDR3 contains 15 residues. The CDR3 region has the DNA TGTGCCAGCAGTTACCGGGGTAGCTCCTACAATGAGCAGTTCTTC. Encoded protein: CASSYRGSSYNEQFF.

V usage is TRBV9 and J usage is TRBJ1-1; a weak D match, TRBD1 (5 bases). The germline V gene encodes CDR1 SGDLS and CDR2 YYNGEE. V was shortened by 4 bases and J by 4 bases, with 14 bases between the two germline ends. CDR3 length: 14 residues. The CDR3 is CASSPVRALTEAFF. The CDR3 DNA reads TGTGCCAGCAGCCCAGTCAGGGCTCTCACTGAAGCTTTCTTT.

The sample holds a few counts of this clone. The chain is built from TRBV6-6 and TRBJ1-4; D is perhaps TRBD1 (5 bases). Deletions cut 7 bases from V and 8 bases from J, with 14 bases between. In germline, CDR1 is MNHNY, CDR2 SVGAGI (reference sequence). CDR3 length equals 13 residues. The chain's CDR3 is CASTRDAREKLFF. Written as DNA, the CDR3 is TGTGCCAGCACCAGGGACGCCAGGGAAAAACTGTTTTTT.

J is TRBJ1-1 and V is TRBV5-1, with unresolved D. Trimming removed 5 bases at V and 3 bases at J, with 14 bases between. The CDR3 runs 14 residues. Per germline, CDR1 SGHRS and CDR2 YFSETQ. The CDR3 here is CASSFNPRDTEAFF. The CDR3 DNA follows: TGCGCCAGCAGTTTCAATCCGAGGGACACTGAAGCTTTCTTT.

The V gene is TRBV4-1, the J gene TRBJ2-7, with D unclear. The length of the CDR3 is 13 residues. The V and J ends lost 4 bases and 2 bases respectively, with 9 bases between them. Germline V lookup: CDR1 MGHRA, CDR2 YSYEKL. CDR3 DNA sequence: TGCGCCAGCAGCCGAGACCTCCCCTACGAGCAGTACTTC. Translation: CASSRDLPYEQYF.

The chain links TRBV6-5 to TRBJ2-5; no definite D call. Trimming cost V 2 bases and J 3 bases, with 7 bases left between them. This CDR3 region has 13 residues. Germline values: CDR1 MNHEY, CDR2 SVGAGI. The CDR3 spells CASSYTVKETQYF. CDR3 DNA sequence: TGTGCCAGCAGTTACACGGTCAAAGAGACCCAGTACTTC.

Points on this clone: Other DNA sequences in the sample encode the same CDR3. The chain combines TRBV12-5 with TRBJ2-5, with D unclear. The germline V and J ends were trimmed by 6 bases and 4 bases, with 9 bases remaining between them. Germline CDR1 and CDR2: LGHNT and FRNRAP. This CDR3 spans 12 amino acids. The CDR3 DNA reads TGTGCTAGTGGGCGAGATACAGAGACCCAGTACTTC. This translates into CASGRDTETQYF.

This sequence joins TRBV7-2 and TRBJ2-7; maybe TRBD1 (6 bases). Trimming took off 5 bases at V and 5 bases at J, with 16 bases between the two ends. The CDR3 has 14 residues. CDR1 and CDR2 (germline): SGHTA, FQGNSA. Written as DNA, the CDR3 is TGTGCCAGCAGCCCAAAACAGGGTTTACACGAGCAGTACTTC. It is translated as CASSPKQGLHEQYF.

The chain uses TRBV4-2 and TRBJ2-1, with 8 nucleotides matching TRBD2. The germline V gene encodes CDR1 LGHNA and CDR2 YNFKEQ. After removal of 1 base from V and 9 bases from J, the junction contained 11 bases not matched to a gene. The CDR3 runs 16 residues. Here the CDR3 DNA reads TGTGCCAGCAGCCAAGTCTTGGCTAGCGGGCAGGGTGAGCAGTTCTTC. This translates into CASSQVLASGQGEQFF.

This chain connects TRBV6-6 to TRBJ2-1; TRBD2 matches at 9 bases. The J segment lost 8 bases and the V segment lost 2 bases, leaving 7 bases of the junction unmatched. CDR3 size: 15 residues. Germline V gene lookup returns CDR1 MNHNY and CDR2 SVGAGI (reference sequence). CDR3 sequence: CASSYRASGKDEQFF. The DNA for the CDR3 is TGTGCCAGCAGTTACCGGGCTAGCGGGAAGGATGAGCAGTTCTTC.

The V call is TRBV5-1, the J call TRBJ2-7; 7 bases are shared with TRBD1. This CDR3 is 14 amino acids long. The J segment lost 6 bases and the V segment lost 4 bases, leaving 10 bases of the junction unmatched. The germline V gene has CDR1 SGHRS and CDR2 YFSETQ. The CDR3 region is CASSPDRSGVEQYF. The CDR3 DNA is TGCGCCAGCAGCCCGGACAGGTCTGGAGTCGAGCAGTACTTC.

The chain combines TRBV28 with TRBJ1-2; the match to TRBD1 covers 8 bases. The germline V gene has CDR1 MDHEN and CDR2 SYDVKM. The J segment lost 6 bases and the V segment lost 6 bases, leaving 12 bases of the junction unmatched. There are 15 residues in the CDR3. CDR3 sequence reads: CASSYLGQGLDGYTF. CDR3 nucleotide sequence: TGTGCCAGCAGCTACCTTGGACAGGGTTTGGATGGCTACACCTTC.

This chain uses TRBV7-9 with TRBJ2-7; 9 bases agree with TRBD1. The CDR3 runs to 16 residues. Germline CDR1 and CDR2: SEHNR and FQNEAQ (reference sequence). The ends lost 2 bases at V and 2 bases at J; junction bases unmatched: 7. This chain's CDR3 is CASSLTERQGAYEQYF. CDR3 coding DNA: TGTGCCAGCAGCTTAACGGAAAGACAGGGGGCCTACGAGCAGTACTTC.

The rearrangement links TRBV11-2 to TRBJ2-7; 7 bases fit TRBD1. J was trimmed by 2 bases and V by 4 bases; bases with no gene match: 5. The V gene's germline CDR1 is SGHAT and CDR2 FQNNGV. This CDR3 is built from 14 residues. The CDR3 region is CASSYPQGAYEQYF. The DNA of the CDR3 is TGTGCCAGCAGCTACCCTCAGGGGGCCTACGAGCAGTACTTC.

The V call is TRBV5-5, the J call TRBJ2-1, with 11 bases identical to TRBD2. Germline trimming cut 4 bases from V and 4 bases from J; bases unmatched to any gene: 7. The CDR3 runs 16 residues. The germline V gene has CDR1 SGHKS and CDR2 YYEKEE (reference sequence). DNA of the CDR3: TGTGCCAGCAGCGGCCGAACTAGCGGGAGTTACAATGAGCAGTTCTTC. This codes for CASSGRTSGSYNEQFF.

This chain joins TRBV5-5 and TRBJ2-1; TRBD2 matches at 10 bases. Germline CDR1 and CDR2: SGHKS and YYEKEE (reference sequence). This CDR3 has 15 amino acids. Trimming took 0 bases from V and 6 from J; bases not matched to a gene: 3. Written as DNA, the CDR3 is TGTGCCAGCAGCTTGGAAGGACTAGCGGTCAATGAGCAGTTCTTC. This codes for CASSLEGLAVNEQFF.

CDR3 DNA: TGTGCCAGCAGCGTAGAGGGCAGGGGGGCCGGGGAGCTGTTTTTT. Residues: CASSVEGRGAGELFF. V usage is TRBV9 and J usage is TRBJ2-2, with a possible D match to TRBD1 (7 bases). Trimming pared 0 bases from V and 6 bases from J, leaving 12 bases between. Germline-derived CDR1 and CDR2 are SGDLS and YYNGEE. CDR3 length: 15 residues.

This chain uses TRBV29-1 with TRBJ2-7; D not certain. V was clipped by 6 bases and J by 3 bases, with 9 bases between them. Germline V CDR1 and CDR2: SQVTM, ANQGSEA. This CDR3 region has 11 residues. The DNA for the CDR3 is TGCAGCGTAACGGAGAACTACGAGCAGTACTTC. Translation: CSVTENYEQYF.

This chain uses TRBV5-6 with TRBJ1-3, with D unclear. The ends were cut back, 6 bases at V and 0 bases at J, with 16 bases in the middle. CDR3 size: 16 residues. Germline CDR1 is SGHDT and CDR2 is YYEEEE. DNA for the CDR3: TGTGCCAGCACAAAATGGCAGCGTGCCTCTGGAAACACCATATATTTT. This gives the protein CASTKWQRASGNTIYF.